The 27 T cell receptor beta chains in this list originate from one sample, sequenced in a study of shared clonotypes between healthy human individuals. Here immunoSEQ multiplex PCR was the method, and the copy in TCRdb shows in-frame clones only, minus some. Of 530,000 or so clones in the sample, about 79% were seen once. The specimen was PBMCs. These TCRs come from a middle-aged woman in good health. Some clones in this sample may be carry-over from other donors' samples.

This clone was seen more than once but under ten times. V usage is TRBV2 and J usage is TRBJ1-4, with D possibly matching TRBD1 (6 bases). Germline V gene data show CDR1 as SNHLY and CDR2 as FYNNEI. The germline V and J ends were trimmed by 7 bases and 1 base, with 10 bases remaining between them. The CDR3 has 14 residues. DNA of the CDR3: TGTGCCAGCATTTACAGGGAAACTAATGAAAAACTGTTTTTT. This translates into CASIYRETNEKLFF.

The CDR3 here is CASSVGSTDTQYF. The DNA of the CDR3 is TGTGCCAGCAGCGTGGGGAGCACAGATACGCAGTATTTT. This chain connects TRBV9 to TRBJ2-3; D unclear. The germline CDR1 and CDR2 sequences are SGDLS and YYNGEE. The CDR3 spans 13 residues. V gave up 2 bases and J gave up 0 bases, with 4 bases separating them.

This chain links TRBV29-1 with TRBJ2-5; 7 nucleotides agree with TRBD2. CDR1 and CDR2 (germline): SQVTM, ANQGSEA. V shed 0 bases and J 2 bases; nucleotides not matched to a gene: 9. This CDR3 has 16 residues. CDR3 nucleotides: TGCAGCGTTGAAGATCCGGCCGGGAGGATACAAGAGACCCAGTACTTC. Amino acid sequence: CSVEDPAGRIQETQYF.

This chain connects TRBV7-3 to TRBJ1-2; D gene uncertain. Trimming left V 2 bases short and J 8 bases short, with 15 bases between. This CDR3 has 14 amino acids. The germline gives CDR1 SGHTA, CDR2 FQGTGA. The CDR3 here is CASSLFPGIKGYTF. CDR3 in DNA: TGTGCCAGCAGCTTATTTCCGGGGATAAAGGGCTACACCTTC.

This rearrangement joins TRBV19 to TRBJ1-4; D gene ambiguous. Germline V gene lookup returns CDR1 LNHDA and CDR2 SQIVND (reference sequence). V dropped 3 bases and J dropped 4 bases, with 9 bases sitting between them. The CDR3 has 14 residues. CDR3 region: CASSIRAFNEKLFF. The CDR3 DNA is TGTGCCAGTAGTATTAGGGCGTTTAATGAAAAACTGTTTTTT.

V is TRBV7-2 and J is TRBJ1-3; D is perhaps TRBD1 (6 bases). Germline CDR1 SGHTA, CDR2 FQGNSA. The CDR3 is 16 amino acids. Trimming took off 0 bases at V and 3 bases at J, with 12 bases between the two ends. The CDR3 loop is CASSLAGGRSGNTIYF. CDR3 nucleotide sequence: TGTGCCAGCAGCTTAGCGGGGGGGCGAAGTGGAAACACCATATATTTT.

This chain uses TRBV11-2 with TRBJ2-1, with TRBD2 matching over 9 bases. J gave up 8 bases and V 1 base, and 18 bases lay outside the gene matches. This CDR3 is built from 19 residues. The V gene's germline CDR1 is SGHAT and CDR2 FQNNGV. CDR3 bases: TGTGCCAGCAGCTTAGGGGCTAGCGGGACCCGGGGTATCCAATATGAGCAGTTCTTC. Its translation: CASSLGASGTRGIQYEQFF.

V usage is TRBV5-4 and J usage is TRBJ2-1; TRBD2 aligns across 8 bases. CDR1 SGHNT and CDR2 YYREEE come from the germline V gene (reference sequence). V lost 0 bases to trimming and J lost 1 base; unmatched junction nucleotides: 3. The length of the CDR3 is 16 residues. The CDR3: CASSLEGLGSYNEQFF. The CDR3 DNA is TGTGCCAGCAGCTTGGAGGGACTAGGGTCCTACAATGAGCAGTTCTTC.

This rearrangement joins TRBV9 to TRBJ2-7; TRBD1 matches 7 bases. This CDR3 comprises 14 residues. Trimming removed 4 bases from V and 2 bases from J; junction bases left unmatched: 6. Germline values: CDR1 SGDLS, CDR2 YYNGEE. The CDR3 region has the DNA TGTGCCAGCAGCCCCTCGACAGGGACCTACGAGCAGTACTTC. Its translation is CASSPSTGTYEQYF. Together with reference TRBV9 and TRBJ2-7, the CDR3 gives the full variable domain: DSGVTQTPKHLITATGQRVTLRCSPRSGDLSVYWYQQSLDQGLQFLIQYYNGEERAKGNILERFSAQQFPDLHSELNLSSLELGDSALYFCASSPSTGTYEQYFGPGTRLTVT.

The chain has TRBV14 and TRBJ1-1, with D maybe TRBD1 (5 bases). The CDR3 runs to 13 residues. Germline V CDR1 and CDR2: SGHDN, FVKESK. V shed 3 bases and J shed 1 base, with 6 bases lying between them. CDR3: CASSHDRNTEAFF. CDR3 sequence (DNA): TGTGCCAGCAGCCATGACAGGAACACTGAAGCTTTCTTT.

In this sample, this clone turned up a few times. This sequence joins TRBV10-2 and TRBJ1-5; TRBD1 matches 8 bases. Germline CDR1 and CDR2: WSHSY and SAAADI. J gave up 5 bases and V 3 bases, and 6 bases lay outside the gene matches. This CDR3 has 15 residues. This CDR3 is CASSDYRGVYQPQHF. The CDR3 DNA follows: TGCGCCAGCAGTGATTACAGGGGGGTCTATCAGCCCCAGCATTTT.

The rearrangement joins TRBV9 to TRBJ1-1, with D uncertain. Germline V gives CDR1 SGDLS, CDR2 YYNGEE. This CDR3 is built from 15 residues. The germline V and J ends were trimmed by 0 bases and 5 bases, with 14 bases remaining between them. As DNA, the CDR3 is TGTGCCAGCAGCGTAGACCCTGAAGGGTGGACTGAAGCTTTCTTT. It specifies CASSVDPEGWTEAFF.

Here the CDR3 reads CASSEASGAYEQYF. The CDR3 coding sequence is TGTGCCAGCTCAGAAGCTAGCGGAGCCTACGAGCAGTACTTC. This chain joins TRBV18 and TRBJ2-7; 7 bases are shared with TRBD2. The CDR3 extends over 14 amino acids. V dropped 5 bases and J dropped 2; count of bases not matched to a gene: 6. Germline-derived CDR1 and CDR2 are KGHSH and LQKENI.

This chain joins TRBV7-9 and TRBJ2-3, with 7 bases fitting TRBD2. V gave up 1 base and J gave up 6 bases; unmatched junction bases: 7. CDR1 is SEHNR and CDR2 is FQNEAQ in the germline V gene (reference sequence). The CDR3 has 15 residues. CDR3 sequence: CASSLGGRAIDTQYF. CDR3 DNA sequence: TGTGCCAGCAGCTTAGGGGGGAGGGCCATTGATACGCAGTATTTT.

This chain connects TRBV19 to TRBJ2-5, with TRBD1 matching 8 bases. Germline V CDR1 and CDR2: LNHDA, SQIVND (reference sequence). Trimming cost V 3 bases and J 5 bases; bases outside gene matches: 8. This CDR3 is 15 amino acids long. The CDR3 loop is CASSMGTGTYETQYF. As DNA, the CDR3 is TGTGCCAGTAGTATGGGGACAGGCACGTATGAGACCCAGTACTTC.

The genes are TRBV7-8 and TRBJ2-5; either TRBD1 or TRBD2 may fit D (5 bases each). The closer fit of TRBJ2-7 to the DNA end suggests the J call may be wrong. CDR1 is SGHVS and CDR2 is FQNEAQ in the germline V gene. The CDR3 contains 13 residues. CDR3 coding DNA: TGTGCCAGCAGCTGGGGGACCGTCTACGAGCAGTACTTC. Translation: CASSWGTVYEQYF.

CDR3 coding DNA: TGTGCCAGCAGCCACTGGACAGGGGCCTACGAGCAGTACTTC. Protein sequence: CASSHWTGAYEQYF. The chain joins TRBV5-4 to TRBJ2-7; 9 positions agree with TRBD1. The V gene's germline CDR1 is SGHNT and CDR2 YYREEE (reference sequence). CDR3 length: 14 amino acids. The junction had 4 bases not matched to a gene; V was cut back by 4 bases and J by 2 bases.

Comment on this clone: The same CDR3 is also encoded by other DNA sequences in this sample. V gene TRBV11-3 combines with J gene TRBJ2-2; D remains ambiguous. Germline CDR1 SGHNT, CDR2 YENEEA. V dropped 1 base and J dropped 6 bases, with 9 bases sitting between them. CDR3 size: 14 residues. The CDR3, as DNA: TGTGCCAGCAGCTTAGTTGGCACGTCCGGGGAGCTGTTTTTT. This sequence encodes CASSLVGTSGELFF.

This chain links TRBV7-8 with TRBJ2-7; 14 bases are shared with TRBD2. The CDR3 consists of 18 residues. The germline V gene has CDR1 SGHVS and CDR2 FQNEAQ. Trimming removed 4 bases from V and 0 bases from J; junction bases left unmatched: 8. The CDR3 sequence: CASSSGLAGDRSSYEQYF. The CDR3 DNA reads TGTGCCAGCAGCTCGGGACTAGCGGGAGACCGGTCCTCCTACGAGCAGTACTTC. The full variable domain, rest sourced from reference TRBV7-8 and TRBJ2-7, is GAGVSQSPRYKVAKRGQDVALRCDPISGHVSLFWYQQALGQGPEFLTYFQNEAQLDKSGLPSDRFFAERPEGSVSTLKIQRTQQEDSAVYLCASSSGLAGDRSSYEQYFGPGTRLTVT.

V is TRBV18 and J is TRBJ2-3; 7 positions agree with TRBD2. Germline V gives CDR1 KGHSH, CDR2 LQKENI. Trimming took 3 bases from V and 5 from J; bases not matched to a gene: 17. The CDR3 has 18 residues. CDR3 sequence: CASSPLLAGSAGVDTQYF. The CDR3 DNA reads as TGTGCCAGCTCACCCCTACTCGCAGGATCGGCGGGAGTAGATACGCAGTATTTT.

The CDR3 coding sequence is TGCGCCAGCATCGGGACTAGCGGGAGCAGCACAGATACGCAGTATTTT. It codes for CASIGTSGSSTDTQYF. The chain couples TRBV5-1 to TRBJ2-3, with 14 bases lining up with TRBD2. J lost 0 bases, V lost 6 bases, and 3 bases had no gene match. Germline CDR1 and CDR2: SGHRS and YFSETQ. This CDR3 is built from 16 residues.

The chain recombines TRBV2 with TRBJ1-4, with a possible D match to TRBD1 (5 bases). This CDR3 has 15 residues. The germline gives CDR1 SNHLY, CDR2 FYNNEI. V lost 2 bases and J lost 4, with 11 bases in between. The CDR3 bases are TGTGCCAGCAGTGAATTGACAGAATTTAATGAAAAACTGTTTTTT. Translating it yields CASSELTEFNEKLFF.

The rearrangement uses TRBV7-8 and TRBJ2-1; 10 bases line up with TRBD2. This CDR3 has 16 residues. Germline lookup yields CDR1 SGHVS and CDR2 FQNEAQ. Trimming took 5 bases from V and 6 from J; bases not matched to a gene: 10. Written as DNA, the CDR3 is TGTGCCAGCAGCCGAACGGCTAGCGGGAGTCGCAATGAGCAGTTCTTC. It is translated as CASSRTASGSRNEQFF.

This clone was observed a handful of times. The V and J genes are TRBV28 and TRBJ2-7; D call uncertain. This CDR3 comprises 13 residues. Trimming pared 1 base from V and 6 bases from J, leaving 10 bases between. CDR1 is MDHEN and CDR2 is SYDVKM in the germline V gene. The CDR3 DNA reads TGTGCCAGCAGTTTATCCCACGACTCCGAGCAGTACTTC. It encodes CASSLSHDSEQYF.

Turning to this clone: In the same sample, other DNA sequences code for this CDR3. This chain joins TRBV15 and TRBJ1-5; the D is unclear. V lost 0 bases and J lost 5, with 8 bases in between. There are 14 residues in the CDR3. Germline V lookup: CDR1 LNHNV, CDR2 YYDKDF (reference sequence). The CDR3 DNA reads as TGTGCCACCAGCAGAGATGTGCGGGATCAGCCCCAGCATTTT. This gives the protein CATSRDVRDQPQHF.

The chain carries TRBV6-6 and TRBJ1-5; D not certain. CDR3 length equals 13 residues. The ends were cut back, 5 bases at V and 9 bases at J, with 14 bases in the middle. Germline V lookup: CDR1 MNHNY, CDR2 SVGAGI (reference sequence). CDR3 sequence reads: CASSLPTGRPQHF. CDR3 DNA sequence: TGTGCCAGCAGTCTTCCCACGGGGAGGCCCCAGCATTTT.

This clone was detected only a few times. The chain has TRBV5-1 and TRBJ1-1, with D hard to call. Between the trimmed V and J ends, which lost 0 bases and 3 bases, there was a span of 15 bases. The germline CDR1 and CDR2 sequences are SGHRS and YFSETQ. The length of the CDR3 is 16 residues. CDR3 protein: CASSLDRRADDTEAFF. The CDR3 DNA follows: TGCGCCAGCAGCTTGGATCGCCGGGCGGATGACACTGAAGCTTTCTTT. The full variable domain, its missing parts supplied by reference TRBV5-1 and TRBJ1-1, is KAGVTQTPRYLIKTRGQQVTLSCSPISGHRSVSWYQQTPGQGLQFLFEYFSETQRNKGNFPGRFSGRQFSNSRSEMNVSTLELGDSALYLCASSLDRRADDTEAFFGQGTRLTVV.